This TCR beta chain appears in the sequencing data of a study of T cells after yellow fever vaccination. CDR3 length: 16 amino acids. CDR1 and CDR2 from the germline V gene are DFQATT and SNEGSKA (reference sequence). With 0 bases clipped from V and 2 bases from J, the junction kept 6 bases outside the gene matches. Only a few counts were recorded for this clonotype. One entry per CDR3 protein, called by TCRdb with MiXCR from the 5' RACE reads. The repertoire holds 200,000 to 300,000 distinct CDR3 sequences, with over 10% as singletons. Sequences were derived from CD4+ T cells sorted from PBMCs, sampled 45 days after the yellow fever booster vaccination. The chain joins TRBV20-1 to TRBJ2-1; TRBD2 matches at 8 bases. The receptor was derived from a young man who received the YFV17D yellow fever vaccine. This CDR3 is CSARDLAGGPYNEQFF. The CDR3 DNA is TGCAGTGCTAGAGACTTGGCGGGAGGACCCTACAATGAGCAGTTCTTC.